The sequence of this T cell receptor (beta chain) was determined in a study of cytomegalovirus exposure and HLA in healthy donors. The germline V gene encodes CDR1 MDHEN and CDR2 SYDVKM. The CDR3 consists of 12 residues. V lost 1 base and J lost 4, with 5 bases in between. Amplification used 60 Vbeta primers and 13 Jbeta primers. Generated by immunoSEQ multiplex PCR, the TCRdb table keeps only in-frame clones and is missing some. The sample has approximately 72,000 clones. Remarks on this clone: Antigen specificity is unknown.

Study-wide results and limits: Productive status was seen about 90% or about 30% of the time for most TCR beta V segments in an earlier analysis. Under in vitro conditions, a few CMV-associated chains were confirmed as specific for CMV antigens.

The receptor's source is a woman in her thirties or forties in good health and CMV-seropositive. Input material: PBMCs. This chain joins TRBV28 and TRBJ2-7; the D is unclear. Here the CDR3 reads CASSLSPYEQYF. CDR3 coding DNA: TGTGCCAGCAGTTTATCCCCTTACGAGCAGTACTTC.